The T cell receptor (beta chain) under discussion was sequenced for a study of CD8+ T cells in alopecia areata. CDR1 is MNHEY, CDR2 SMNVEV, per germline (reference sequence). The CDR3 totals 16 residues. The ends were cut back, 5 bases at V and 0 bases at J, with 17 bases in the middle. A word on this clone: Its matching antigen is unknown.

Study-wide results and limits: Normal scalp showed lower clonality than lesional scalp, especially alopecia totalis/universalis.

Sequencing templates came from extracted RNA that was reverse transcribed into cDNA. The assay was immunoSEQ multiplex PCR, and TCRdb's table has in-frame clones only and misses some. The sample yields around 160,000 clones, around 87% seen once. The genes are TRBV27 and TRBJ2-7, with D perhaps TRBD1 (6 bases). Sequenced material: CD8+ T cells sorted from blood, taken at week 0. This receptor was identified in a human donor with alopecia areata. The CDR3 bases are TGTGCCAGCAGTACTAGGGGGACATTGGACTCCTACGAGCAGTACTTC. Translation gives CASSTRGTLDSYEQYF.